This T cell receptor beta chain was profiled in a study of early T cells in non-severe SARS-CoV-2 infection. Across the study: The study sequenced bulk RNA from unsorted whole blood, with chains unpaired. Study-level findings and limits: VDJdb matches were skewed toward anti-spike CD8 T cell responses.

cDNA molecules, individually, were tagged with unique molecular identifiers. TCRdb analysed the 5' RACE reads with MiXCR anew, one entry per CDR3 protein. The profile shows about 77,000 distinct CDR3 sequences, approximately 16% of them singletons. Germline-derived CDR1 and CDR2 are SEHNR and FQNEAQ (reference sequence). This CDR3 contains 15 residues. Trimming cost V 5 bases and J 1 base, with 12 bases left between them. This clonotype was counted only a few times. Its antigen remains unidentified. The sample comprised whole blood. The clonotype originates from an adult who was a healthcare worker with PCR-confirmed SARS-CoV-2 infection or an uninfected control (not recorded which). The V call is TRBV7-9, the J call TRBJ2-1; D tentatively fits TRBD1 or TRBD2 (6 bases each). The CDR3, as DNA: TGTGCCAGCAGCGGCCAGGGGAGGTCCTACAATGAGCAGTTCTTC. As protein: CASSGQGRSYNEQFF.